The 20 T cell receptor beta chains below come from one sample, sequenced in a study of Ad26.COV2.S vaccination and SARS-CoV-2 variants. Treatment given: 19 received Ad26.COV2.S at low or high dose, single or two shots; about 5 received placebo; per-sample allocation not given. Repertoires come from day 63 after the first vaccine or placebo injection. The repertoire was sequenced with immunoSEQ multiplex PCR; TCRdb's copy has only in-frame clones and lacks some. This repertoire shows about 680,000 clones, roughly 90% found once; its top ten account for about 1.5%. Sample: peripheral blood, taken in a trial of Ad26.COV2.S vaccine versus placebo. These receptors all come from a person aged 18 to 59 who received the Ad26.COV2.S COVID-19 vaccine or a placebo.

The chain has TRBV15 and TRBJ1-3, with D perhaps TRBD1 (6 bases). V was cut by 5 bases and J by 2 bases, with 16 bases left in between. CDR3 size: 16 residues. Germline CDR1 and CDR2: LNHNV and YYDKDF (reference sequence). CDR3 sequence: CATSLAPQGTGNTIYF. In DNA, the CDR3 is TGTGCCACCAGCCTAGCCCCGCAGGGGACTGGAAACACCATATATTTT.

V usage is TRBV5-6 and J usage is TRBJ2-1; 7 bases align to TRBD1. The V gene end was trimmed by 0 bases and the J gene end by 0 bases; junction bases not matched to a gene: 0. There are 15 residues in the CDR3. Germline V gene sequence: CDR1 SGHDT, CDR2 YYEEEE. CDR3 amino acids: CASSLGDSSYNEQFF. CDR3 in DNA: TGTGCCAGCAGCTTGGGGGACAGCTCCTACAATGAGCAGTTCTTC. Full variable domain (missing parts from reference TRBV5-6 and TRBJ2-1): DAGVTQSPTHLIKTRGQQVTLRCSPKSGHDTVSWYQQALGQGPQFIFQYYEEEERQRGNFPDRFSGHQFPNYSSELNVNALLLGDSALYLCASSLGDSSYNEQFFGPGTRLTVL.

About this clone itself: Other DNA sequences in this sample translate to the same CDR3. The chain recombines TRBV7-2 with TRBJ1-1; D is unresolved. The germline CDR1 and CDR2 sequences are SGHTA and FQGNSA. This CDR3 comprises 14 residues. V was shortened by 1 base and J by 0 bases, with 6 bases between the two germline ends. The CDR3 sequence: CASSLGTMNTEAFF. CDR3 nucleotides: TGTGCCAGCAGCTTAGGGACCATGAACACTGAAGCTTTCTTT.

The chain links TRBV7-2 to TRBJ2-3; a weak D match, TRBD2 (6 bases). From germline, CDR1 is SGHTA and CDR2 FQGNSA. This CDR3 has 13 residues. V was cut by 8 bases and J by 5 bases, with 14 bases left in between. CDR3 sequence reads: CASEVVGGDTQYF. The CDR3 nucleotides read TGTGCCAGCGAGGTGGTCGGGGGAGATACGCAGTATTTT.

This sequence joins TRBV29-1 and TRBJ2-1; 8 bases line up with TRBD1. Germline V gives CDR1 SQVTM, CDR2 ANQGSEA. CDR3 size: 13 residues. The V gene end was trimmed by 2 bases and the J gene end by 9 bases; junction bases not matched to a gene: 6. The CDR3 nucleotides read TGCAGCGTTGAAACCCGACAGGGGACTGAGCAGTTCTTC. Protein product: CSVETRQGTEQFF.

The chain uses TRBV3-1 (or the pseudogene TRBV3-2) and TRBJ2-5; D is unresolved. V was trimmed by 3 bases and J by 2 bases, leaving 22 bases between them. Germline-derived CDR1 and CDR2 are LGHDT and YNNKEL (reference sequence). This CDR3 has 18 residues. The CDR3, as DNA: TGTGCCAGCAGCCACCTCCTCCGTGGGGTTGACCTACAAGAGACCCAGTACTTC. Translated, it gives CASSHLLRGVDLQETQYF.

The gene calls are TRBV4-3 and TRBJ2-1; D may be TRBD1 or TRBD2 (5 bases each). There are 15 residues in the CDR3. CDR1 and CDR2 (germline): LGHNA, YSLEER. Trimming cost V 0 bases and J 6 bases, with 12 bases left between them. In DNA form, the CDR3 reads TGCGCCAGCAGCCAAGAATACGGGGCTGCCAATGAGCAGTTCTTC. Its protein product is CASSQEYGAANEQFF.

Remarks on this clone: Other DNA variants within this sample encode the same CDR3. The chain links TRBV29-1 to TRBJ1-1, with unresolved D. The germline V and J ends were trimmed by 3 bases and 0 bases, with 8 bases remaining between them. CDR3 size: 13 residues. Germline loops: CDR1 SQVTM, CDR2 ANQGSEA. The CDR3 region is CSVEGRMNTEAFF. The CDR3 DNA follows: TGCAGCGTTGAGGGCCGGATGAACACTGAAGCTTTCTTT.

This rearrangement joins TRBV4-2 to TRBJ2-2, with 13 bases identical to TRBD2. The trim removed 1 base at V and 5 bases at J, leaving 10 bases unmatched. Germline CDR1 and CDR2: LGHNA and YNFKEQ. The CDR3 sequence is 19 residues long. CDR3 amino acids: CASSQGLAGGAVGTGELFF. CDR3 bases: TGTGCCAGCAGCCAAGGACTAGCGGGAGGTGCAGTGGGGACCGGGGAGCTGTTTTTT.

The V gene is TRBV6-5, the J gene TRBJ2-7; 7 nucleotides align to TRBD1. Trimming took 4 bases from V and 2 from J; bases not matched to a gene: 8. Germline values: CDR1 MNHEY, CDR2 SVGAGI. The CDR3 totals 15 residues. The CDR3 coding sequence is TGTGCCAGCAGTTCTCAACAGGGGCCGACCTACGAGCAGTACTTC. This encodes CASSSQQGPTYEQYF.

The V and J genes are TRBV5-1 and TRBJ2-3; TRBD1 agrees at 9 bases. J was trimmed by 4 bases and V by 1 base; bases with no gene match: 7. The germline V gene has CDR1 SGHRS and CDR2 YFSETQ. The CDR3 sequence is 16 residues long. The CDR3: CASSLRPGQGPDTQYF. CDR3 nucleotide sequence: TGCGCCAGCAGCTTGAGGCCGGGACAGGGCCCAGATACGCAGTATTTT.

The V gene is TRBV6-5, the J gene TRBJ1-1; D gene ambiguous. The germline V and J ends were trimmed by 9 bases and 4 bases, with 12 bases remaining between them. The CDR3 has 12 residues. The germline gives CDR1 MNHEY, CDR2 SVGAGI. The CDR3: CASIGSSTEAFF. The CDR3 nucleotides are TGTGCCAGTATAGGGAGTAGCACTGAAGCTTTCTTT.

This chain uses TRBV18 with TRBJ2-1; 10 bases line up with TRBD2. Germline assignment: CDR1 KGHSH and CDR2 LQKENI. Unmatched junction bases numbered 8, after V lost 3 bases and J lost 0 bases. This CDR3 region has 18 residues. This CDR3 is CASSPGLAGALSYNEQFF. The CDR3 nucleotides read TGTGCCAGCTCACCGGGGCTAGCGGGGGCCCTCTCCTACAATGAGCAGTTCTTC.

The chain has TRBV19 and TRBJ2-1, with 9 positions matching TRBD2. Germline CDR1 reads LNHDA; CDR2 reads SQIVND (reference sequence). The length of the CDR3 is 15 residues. The V and J ends lost 5 bases and 1 base, in that order; junction bases with no gene match: 3. CDR3 sequence reads: CASSPAGGSYNEQFF. The CDR3 coding sequence is TGTGCCAGTAGTCCGGCGGGAGGGTCCTACAATGAGCAGTTCTTC.

V usage is TRBV7-8 and J usage is TRBJ1-5; 8 bases are shared with TRBD1. Germline CDR1 is SGHVS and CDR2 is FQNEAQ. With V trimmed by 1 base and J by 0 bases, 5 bases remained unmatched. The CDR3 runs 17 residues. In nucleotides, the CDR3 is TGTGCCAGCAGCTTAGGGGGACAGGCGTATAGCAATCAGCCCCAGCATTTT. This sequence encodes CASSLGGQAYSNQPQHF. The full variable domain, in which reference TRBV7-8 and TRBJ1-5 provide the parts outside the CDR3, is GAGVSQSPRYKVAKRGQDVALRCDPISGHVSLFWYQQALGQGPEFLTYFQNEAQLDKSGLPSDRFFAERPEGSVSTLKIQRTQQEDSAVYLCASSLGGQAYSNQPQHFGDGTRLSIL.

The genes are TRBV19 and TRBJ2-3, with D tentatively TRBD2 (6 bases). V was clipped by 8 bases and J by 4 bases, with 16 bases between them. Per the germline V gene, CDR1 is LNHDA and CDR2 is SQIVND (reference sequence). This CDR3 is 14 amino acids long. This chain's CDR3 is CASSPEWRADTQYF. The CDR3 nucleotides are TGTGCCAGTTCTCCGGAGTGGAGGGCAGATACGCAGTATTTT.

V usage is TRBV5-8 and J usage is TRBJ1-6, with D possibly TRBD1 on 5 matching bases. Germline V gene lookup returns CDR1 SGHTS and CDR2 YDEGEE. V was shortened by 2 bases and J by 5 bases, with 11 bases between the two germline ends. The CDR3 extends over 15 amino acids. For the CDR3, the DNA is TGTGCCAGCAGCTTCCGGGACGGTGATAATTCACCCCTCCACTTT. This codes for CASSFRDGDNSPLHF.

This chain uses TRBV7-9 with TRBJ1-1, with unresolved D. This CDR3 has 14 amino acids. Germline values: CDR1 SEHNR, CDR2 FQNEAQ (reference sequence). Trimming left V 8 bases short and J 6 bases short, with 19 bases between. The CDR3 spells CASSRGALGAEAFF. The CDR3 bases are TGTGCCAGCTCCCGCGGAGCGCTCGGCGCTGAAGCTTTCTTT.

This rearrangement joins TRBV13 to TRBJ2-7, with 10 nucleotides matching TRBD2. Per germline, CDR1 PRHDT and CDR2 FYEKMQ (reference sequence). The V and J ends lost 3 bases and 6 bases, in that order; junction bases with no gene match: 8. The CDR3 has 15 amino acids. Written as DNA, the CDR3 is TGTGCCAGCAGCTTGGGTGCTAGCGGGAGCGGCGAGCAGTACTTC. Protein sequence: CASSLGASGSGEQYF.

This sequence joins TRBV3-1 (or the pseudogene TRBV3-2) and TRBJ1-5, with a tentative D call TRBD1 (6 bases). This CDR3 is built from 16 residues. V dropped 4 bases and J dropped 3 bases, with 16 bases sitting between them. Germline loops: CDR1 LGHDT, CDR2 YNNKEL (reference sequence). CDR3: CASSPGGALHNQPQHF. Here the CDR3 DNA reads TGTGCCAGCAGCCCGGGGGGCGCCCTGCACAATCAGCCCCAGCATTTT.